A selection of T cell receptor beta chains follows, all from one sample in a study of T cell repertoires in cytomegalovirus infection. Using its own MiXCR run on the reads, TCRdb lists one record per CDR3 protein. This table has roughly 190,000 distinct CDR3 sequences, 9.5% appearing once. What was sequenced was PBMCs. The source is a human donor in good health (CMV status not recorded). Some clones in this sample may be carry-over from other donors' samples. The conserved cysteine and the conserved F or W are not part of the CDR3 here.

V	J	CDR3
TRBV7-2	TRBJ1-2	ASSTAGTKNYGYT
TRBV7-2	TRBJ2-5	ASTSIGRGGGETQY
TRBV7-9	TRBJ1-5	ASSLADPHQPQH
TRBV5-4	TRBJ2-3	ASSLPKAGTDTQY
TRBV4-2	TRBJ2-3	ASCITGQIGNTDTQY
TRBV10-3	TRBJ2-7	AISGSLAEQY
TRBV5-4	TRBJ2-3	ASSLGGTGAEGDTQY
TRBV6-1	TRBJ2-7	ASSEHRGYEQY
TRBV7-8	TRBJ1-1	ASSFRATLNTEAF
TRBV10-3	TRBJ2-2	AISTGQGASGTGELF
TRBV6-2/TRBV6-3	TRBJ1-1	ASSPGTEAF
TRBV28	TRBJ1-1	ASREPTGVRTEAF
TRBV5-1	TRBJ1-4	ASSLAGGEDEKLF
TRBV7-3	TRBJ2-1	ASSLGGVKSSYNEQF
TRBV20-1	TRBJ2-5	SALHRDRGKTQY
TRBV28	TRBJ2-2	ASSPWGELF
TRBV6-2/TRBV6-3	TRBJ2-2	ASIASGKAGELF